The clone carrying this T cell receptor (beta chain) was seen more than once but under ten times. Antigen: not known. The data originate from a study of cytomegalovirus exposure and HLA in healthy donors. V trimming: 3 bases; J trimming: 0 bases; junction bases outside the gene matches: 3. From germline, CDR1 is SGDLS and CDR2 YYNGEE. This CDR3 region has 15 residues. Researchers ran the PCR with 60 Vbeta and 13 Jbeta primers. Repertoires were generated with immunoSEQ multiplex PCR, while TCRdb's copy carries only in-frame clones and drops some. The sample records around 130,000 clones, more than 65% being singletons. Study-level results: In a later analysis, donors in an Asian-associated ancestry cluster reportedly had fewer N-insertions in productive TCRs than the cohort mean. Follow-up analysis found HLA locus-dependent TCR association rates, highest for DRB1 and lowest for HLA-C. Earlier findings revealed that most TCR beta V segments proved productive either about 87% or about 30% of the time. Most of the CMV-associated TCR beta chains (in a later analysis) appeared to be HLA-restricted.

This receptor was taken from a woman aged 60-75 years in good health and CMV-seropositive. This chain links TRBV9 with TRBJ1-5; 7 bases align to TRBD1. What was sequenced was PBMCs. CDR3 amino acids: CASSEGTASNQPQHF. In DNA, the CDR3 is TGTGCCAGCAGCGAGGGGACAGCTAGCAATCAGCCCCAGCATTTT.